This entry describes one T cell receptor beta chain. The antigen is unknown. The germline V gene has CDR1 MNHEY and CDR2 SVGAGI. The V gene lost 0 bases and the J gene lost 0 bases, with 8 bases spanning the gap. This CDR3 is built from 15 residues. The entry originates in a study of PD-L1 blockade in urothelial cancer. Study information: At 3 weeks after treatment start (second dose) and again at 6 weeks, blood was analyzed. Study observations and caveats: At 3 weeks on treatment, tumor-associated clones expanded more with durable benefit.

Described time point: pretreatment peripheral blood. The study enrolled patients with locally advanced or metastatic urothelial carcinoma. Per patient, between 1 and 8 samples were collected at pretreatment and on-treatment time points. The repertoire was sequenced with immunoSEQ multiplex PCR; TCRdb's copy has only in-frame clones and lacks some. The data show 95,000 to 100,000 clones, with roughly 84% seen just once and roughly 2% held by the top ten. The chain links TRBV6-5 to TRBJ1-1, with D tentatively TRBD1 (5 bases). The material sequenced was PBMCs, taken around atezolizumab (anti-PD-L1) treatment. The origin of this receptor is a man in his sixties with urothelial cancer. CDR3 nucleotide sequence: TGTGCCAGCAGTTACTCCGACAGACTGAACACTGAAGCTTTCTTT. It codes for CASSYSDRLNTEAFF.